Each of the 10 T cell receptor beta chains below was sequenced from the same sample in a study of regulatory T cells in long-lasting Graves disease. Noted time point: newly diagnosed GD, antithyroid drugs for less than 3 months. PBMCs provided the RNA from which the TCR library was made. iRepertoire HTBI primers and Arm-PCR of CDR3 regions built TCR beta libraries. TCRdb ran MiXCR on the multiplex PCR reads and lists one entry per CDR3 protein. The table shows about 540,000 distinct CDR3 sequences, with approximately 12% occurring only once. These data also formed part of another study, on T cells in Graves' hyperthyroidism and ophthalmopathy.

The sample consisted of peripheral blood mononuclear cells (PBMCs), taken at new diagnosis, from a patient treated with antithyroid drugs. The receptors derive from a man between 25 and 39 years old with Graves disease.

A remark on this clonotype: Relative to the germline gene, one junction end is altered; a read error may explain this. This chain joins TRBV2 and TRBJ2-2, with D perhaps assigned TRBD1 or TRBD2 (5 bases each). The germline V gene encodes CDR1 SNHLY and CDR2 FYNNEI. The CDR3 sequence is 12 residues long. For the CDR3, the DNA is TGTGCCAGCAGCTTTCAGACCGGGGACCTGTTTTTT. Translating it yields CASSFQTGDLFF.

This clonotype showed up many times. This sequence joins TRBV11-2 and TRBJ2-1, with 8 bases fitting TRBD2. The V gene's germline CDR1 is SGHAT and CDR2 FQNNGV. The CDR3 loop spans 17 amino acids. The J segment lost 7 bases and the V segment lost 5 bases, leaving 16 bases of the junction unmatched. The CDR3 loop reads CASSPSGPSGFRNEQFF. Here the CDR3 DNA reads TGTGCCAGCAGCCCGTCGGGGCCTAGCGGGTTTAGGAATGAGCAGTTCTTC. The whole variable domain, filled in from reference TRBV11-2 and TRBJ2-1, reads EAGVAQSPRYKIIEKRQSVAFWCNPISGHATLYWYQQILGQGPKLLIQFQNNGVVDDSQLPKDRFSAERLKGVDSTLKIQPAKLEDSAVYLCASSPSGPSGFRNEQFFGPGTRLTVL.

This clonotype was counted at least ten times. The V gene is TRBV27, the J gene TRBJ1-2; no clear D gene. V lost 2 bases and J 1 base, leaving 11 bases between the germline ends. This CDR3 has 15 amino acids. Germline CDR1 MNHEY, CDR2 SMNVEV (reference sequence). In nucleotides, the CDR3 is TGTGCCAGCAGTTTACTCCCGCAGGATAACTATGGCTACACCTTC. It translates to CASSLLPQDNYGYTF.

This clonotype came up a few times. The chain uses TRBV5-5 and TRBJ2-2, with D perhaps matching TRBD2 (6 bases). Trimming pared 4 bases from V and 7 bases from J, leaving 20 bases between. This CDR3 has 16 residues. Per germline, CDR1 SGHKS and CDR2 YYEKEE (reference sequence). The chain's CDR3 is CASSQPSGTLGGELFF. DNA of the CDR3: TGTGCCAGCAGCCAACCTTCTGGGACTCTGGGCGGGGAGCTGTTTTTT.

The V call is TRBV28, the J call TRBJ1-1, with D possibly TRBD1 on 5 matching bases. The CDR3 loop spans 15 amino acids. Trimming stripped 3 bases from V and 1 base from J, with 12 bases between. From germline, CDR1 is MDHEN and CDR2 SYDVKM. CDR3 coding DNA: TGTGCCAGCAGTTTCTTCGACAGATCGAACACTGAAGCTTTCTTT. Its protein product is CASSFFDRSNTEAFF.

This clonotype appeared many times. This chain links TRBV28 with TRBJ1-2; 10 bases line up with TRBD1. The length of the CDR3 is 14 residues. Germline CDR1 is MDHEN and CDR2 is SYDVKM. V lost 5 bases to trimming and J lost 7 bases; unmatched junction nucleotides: 7. CDR3 loop: CASSPLGQGFGYTF. Written as DNA, the CDR3 is TGTGCCAGCAGTCCACTGGGACAGGGGTTTGGCTACACCTTC.

The chain uses TRBV10-3 and TRBJ1-2; possibly TRBD1 for D (5 bases). This CDR3 has 13 residues. Germline lookup yields CDR1 ENHRY and CDR2 SYGVKD. The V and J ends lost 11 bases and 3 bases respectively, with 16 bases between them. DNA of the CDR3: TGTGCCGCACACTCAGACAGAGACTATGGCTACACCTTC. Protein sequence: CAAHSDRDYGYTF.

V usage is TRBV12-3 or TRBV12-4 and J usage is TRBJ2-7, with 7 nucleotides matching TRBD1. There are 13 residues in the CDR3. V shed 6 bases and J 5 bases; nucleotides not matched to a gene: 7. This CDR3 reads CASSLTGFHEQYF. The CDR3 DNA reads as TGTGCCAGCAGCTTGACAGGGTTTCACGAGCAGTACTTC.

In this sample, this clonotype turned up a few times. This chain links TRBV6-9 with TRBJ2-3, with D perhaps TRBD1 or TRBD2 (6 bases each). Germline V lookup: CDR1 MNHGY, CDR2 SVAAGI. The CDR3 consists of 15 residues. Trimming took off 3 bases at V and 2 bases at J, with 12 bases between the two ends. This CDR3 is CASSYRPGATDTQYF. Here the CDR3 DNA reads TGTGCCAGCAGTTACCGGCCGGGGGCCACAGATACGCAGTATTTT.

This clonotype was detected many times. This chain uses TRBV12-3 or TRBV12-4 with TRBJ1-1; D is ambiguous. CDR3 size: 14 residues. The V end lost 3 bases, the J end lost 3 bases, and 11 bases lay between the germline ends. The CDR3 DNA is TGTGCCAGCAGTTTTTTCAGCCGGGACACTGAAGCTTTCTTT. It is translated as CASSFFSRDTEAFF.